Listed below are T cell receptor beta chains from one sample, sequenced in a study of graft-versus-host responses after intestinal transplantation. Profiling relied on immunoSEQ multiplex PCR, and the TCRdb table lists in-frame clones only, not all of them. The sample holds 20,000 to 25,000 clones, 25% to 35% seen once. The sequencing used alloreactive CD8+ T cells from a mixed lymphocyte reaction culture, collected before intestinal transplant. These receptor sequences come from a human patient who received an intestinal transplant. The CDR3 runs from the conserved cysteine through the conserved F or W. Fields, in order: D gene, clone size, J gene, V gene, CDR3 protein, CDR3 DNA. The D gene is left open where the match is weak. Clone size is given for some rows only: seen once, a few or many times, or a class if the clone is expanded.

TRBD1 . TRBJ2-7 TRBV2 CASRVGQGTYEQYF TGTGCCAGCAGGGTGGGACAGGGCACCTACGAGCAGTACTTC
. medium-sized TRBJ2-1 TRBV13 CASSLGDARGPVF TGTGCCAGCAGCTTAGGGGATGCGAGAGGGCCGGTCTTC
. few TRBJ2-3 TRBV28 CASSSGLTDTQYF TGTGCCAGCAGTTCCGGACTCACAGATACGCAGTATTTT
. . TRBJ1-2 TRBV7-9 CASRVQPDRREPYGYTF TGTGCCAGCAGAGTTCAACCGGACAGAAGGGAGCCCTATGGCTACACCTTC
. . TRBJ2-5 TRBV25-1 CASTLSGGQETQYF TGTGCCAGTACTCTTAGCGGAGGACAAGAGACCCAGTACTTC
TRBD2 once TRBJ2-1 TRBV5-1 CASSLVAGGPVQEQFF TGCGCCAGCAGCTTGGTTGCGGGGGGGCCGGTTCAGGAGCAGTTCTTC
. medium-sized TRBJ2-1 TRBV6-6 CASSYEGVGYNEQFF TGTGCCAGCAGTTACGAGGGGGTAGGTTACAATGAGCAGTTCTTC
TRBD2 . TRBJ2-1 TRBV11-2 CASSLAWAGGYNEQFF TGTGCCAGCAGCTTAGCTTGGGCGGGGGGGTACAATGAGCAGTTCTTC
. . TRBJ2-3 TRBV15 CATSRDGTASTDTQYF TGTGCCACCAGCAGAGATGGGACTGCATCCACAGATACGCAGTATTTT
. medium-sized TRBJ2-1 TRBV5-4 CASRLMSSGAGEQFF TGTGCCAGCAGGTTGATGAGTAGCGGAGCCGGTGAGCAGTTCTTC
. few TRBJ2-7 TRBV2 CASSEIGEMSYEQYF TGTGCCAGCAGTGAAATTGGGGAAATGTCCTACGAGCAGTACTTC
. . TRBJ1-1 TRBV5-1 CASSFGREAFF TGCGCCAGCAGCTTTGGGCGTGAAGCTTTCTTT
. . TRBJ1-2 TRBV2 CASSESPFYYGYTF TGTGCCAGCAGTGAGAGTCCGTTCTACTATGGCTACACCTTC
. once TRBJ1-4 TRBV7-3 CASSLLGELFF TGTGCCAGCAGCCTTTTAGGAGAACTGTTTTTT
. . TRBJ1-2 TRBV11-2 CASSLIWGQTNYGYTF TGTGCCAGCAGCTTAATTTGGGGGCAGACAAACTATGGCTACACCTTC
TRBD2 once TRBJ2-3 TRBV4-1 CASSQSSGGLTDTQYF TGCGCCAGCAGCCAAAGTAGCGGGGGCCTTACAGATACGCAGTATTTT
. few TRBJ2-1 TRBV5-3 CAYLAAFGQFF TGTGCCTACCTTGCGGCATTTGGGCAGTTCTTC
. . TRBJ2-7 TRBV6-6 CASIHTAGALPYEQYF TGTGCCAGCATTCACACAGCAGGGGCCCTTCCCTACGAGCAGTACTTC
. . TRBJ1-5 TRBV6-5 CASSYSGPDQPQHF TGTGCCAGCAGTTATTCCGGCCCCGATCAGCCCCAGCATTTT
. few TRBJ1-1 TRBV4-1 CASSPQGMSPEAFF TGCGCCAGCAGCCCGCAGGGGATGTCTCCTGAAGCTTTCTTT
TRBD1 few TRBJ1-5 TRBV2 CASSTGTDYSNQPQHF TGTGCCAGCAGTACCGGGACAGATTATAGCAATCAGCCCCAGCATTTT
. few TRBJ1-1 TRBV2 CANPGGTEAFF TGTGCCAACCCTGGGGGGACTGAAGCTTTCTTT
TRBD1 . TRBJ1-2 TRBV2 CASGFRGRDYGYTF TGTGCCAGCGGCTTTAGGGGGCGTGACTATGGCTACACCTTC
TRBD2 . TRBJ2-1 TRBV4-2 CASSPFAGAGVDNEQFF TGTGCCAGCAGCCCCTTTGCTGGAGCGGGGGTGGACAATGAGCAGTTCTTC
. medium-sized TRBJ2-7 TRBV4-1 CASSQVGEQYF TGCGCCAGCAGCCAGGTGGGCGAGCAGTACTTC
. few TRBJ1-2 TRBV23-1 CASSQSGRGYTF TGCGCCAGCAGTCAATCGGGACGTGGCTACACCTTC
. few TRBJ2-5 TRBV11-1 CASSSEETQYF TGTGCCAGCAGCTCGGAAGAGACCCAGTACTTC
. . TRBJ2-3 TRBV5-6 CASSFPLTDTQYF TGTGCCAGCAGCTTTCCTCTAACAGATACGCAGTATTTT
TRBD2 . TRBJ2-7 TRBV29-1 CSASSGSSYEQYF TGCAGCGCATCTAGCGGGAGTTCCTACGAGCAGTACTTC
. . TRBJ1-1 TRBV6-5 CASSYSPGGTEAFF TGTGCCAGCAGTTACTCGCCGGGGGGCACTGAAGCTTTCTTT
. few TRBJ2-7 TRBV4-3 CASSQVGGEQYF TGCGCCAGCAGCCAAGTGGGCGGAGAGCAGTACTTC
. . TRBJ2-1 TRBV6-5 CASSRPPPFNNEQFF TGTGCCAGCAGCCGTCCCCCTCCTTTTAACAATGAGCAGTTCTTC
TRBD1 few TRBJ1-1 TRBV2 CASSEVTGVFRTEAFF TGTGCCAGCAGTGAAGTGACAGGGGTCTTTAGGACTGAAGCTTTCTTT
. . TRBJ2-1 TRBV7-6 CASSLVMGLF TGTGCCAGCAGCTTAGTTATGGGGCTCTTC
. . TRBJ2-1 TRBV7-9 CASSGFVRGEQFF TGTGCCAGCAGCGGGTTTGTGAGAGGTGAGCAGTTCTTC
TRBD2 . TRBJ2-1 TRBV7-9 CASSSSGGTLDEQFF TGTGCCAGCAGCTCATCGGGAGGGACGCTCGATGAGCAGTTCTTC
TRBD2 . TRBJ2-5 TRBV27 CASSFSGGLETQYF TGTGCCAGCAGCTTTAGCGGGGGGTTAGAGACCCAGTACTTC
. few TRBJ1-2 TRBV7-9 CASSLTGGDYGYTF TGTGCCAGCAGCTTAACGGGGGGAGACTATGGCTACACCTTC
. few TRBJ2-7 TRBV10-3 CAISESMGYEQYF TGTGCCATCAGTGAGTCGATGGGTTACGAGCAGTACTTC
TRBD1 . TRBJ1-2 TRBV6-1 CASSPGGGHPYGYTF TGTGCCAGCAGCCCAGGGGGGGGGCACCCCTATGGCTACACCTTC
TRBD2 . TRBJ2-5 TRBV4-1 CASSQRPGLALIRTQYF TGCGCCAGCAGCCAGAGACCGGGACTAGCGCTTATTCGGACCCAGTACTTC
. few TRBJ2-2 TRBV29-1 CSVIRNTGELFF TGCAGCGTTATACGGAACACCGGGGAGCTGTTTTTT
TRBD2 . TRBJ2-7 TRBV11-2 CASSLIWGGRGQYF TGTGCCAGCAGCTTAATATGGGGAGGGCGTGGGCAGTACTTC
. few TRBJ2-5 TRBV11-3 CASSLEAGHQETQYF TGTGCCAGCAGCTTAGAGGCAGGCCACCAAGAGACCCAGTACTTC
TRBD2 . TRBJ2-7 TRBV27 CASSLTSGGFYEQYF TGTGCCAGCAGTTTGACTAGCGGGGGGTTCTACGAGCAGTACTTC
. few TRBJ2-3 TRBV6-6 CASSYGSIQDTQYF TGTGCCAGCAGTTACGGTTCGATCCAAGATACGCAGTATTTT